The clone carrying this T cell receptor (beta chain) was detected once. CDR1 and CDR2 from the germline V gene are SGHNT and YENEEA. The germline V and J ends were trimmed by 4 bases and 11 bases, with 12 bases remaining between them. The CDR3 length is 13 residues. This entry belongs to a study of blood T cell repertoires in COVID-19. The protocol was immunoSEQ multiplex PCR, while the TCRdb copy is restricted to in-frame clones and leaves out a portion. This table has approximately 260,000 clones, under 90% appearing once. V gene TRBV11-3 combines with J gene TRBJ1-6; D is uncertain. The sample comprised PBMCs or T cells enriched from blood (not recorded which). This clonotype originated in a man aged 25 to 40 with acute COVID-19. CDR3 protein: CASSSIPRAPLHF. Here the CDR3 DNA reads TGTGCCAGCAGCTCCATCCCGCGGGCACCCCTCCACTTT. Full variable domain (rest looked up from reference TRBV11-3 and TRBJ1-6): EAGVVQSPRYKIIEKKQPVAFWCNPISGHNTLYWYLQNLGQGPELLIRYENEEAVDDSQLPKDRFSAERLKGVDSTLKIQPAELGDSAVYLCASSSIPRAPLHFGNGTRLTVT.